What follows are 21 T cell receptor beta chains derived from one specimen sequenced in a study of somatic mutations in cytotoxic T cells in rheumatoid arthritis. The method was immunoSEQ multiplex PCR; TCRdb's version includes in-frame clones alone and lacks a portion of them. Of thousands of clones in the sample, about 71% are singletons; the top ten hold about 36%. Source material: CD8+ T cells sorted from blood. Receptor source: a woman aged 45-65 years in good health.

V usage is TRBV7-3 and J usage is TRBJ2-7, with D possibly TRBD1 on 5 matching bases. From germline, CDR1 is SGHTA and CDR2 FQGTGA. The ends were cut back, 5 bases at V and 3 bases at J, with 14 bases in the middle. The CDR3 loop spans 14 amino acids. CDR3 region: CASSPSGSIYEQYF. The CDR3 coding sequence is TGTGCCAGCAGCCCCTCAGGGTCGATCTACGAGCAGTACTTC.

The CDR3 bases are TGTGCCAGCAGTTTATCCCCCCCCAGCTATGGCTACACCTTC. It yields the protein CASSLSPPSYGYTF. The chain couples TRBV6-5 to TRBJ1-2, with D unclear. Trimming left V 4 bases short and J 4 bases short, with 13 bases between. CDR1 and CDR2 from the germline V gene are MNHEY and SVGAGI. The CDR3 is made up of 14 amino acids.

V gene TRBV9 combines with J gene TRBJ2-7, with TRBD2 as a possible D gene (6 bases). V lost 4 bases to trimming and J lost 6 bases, with 14 bases between them. The CDR3 loop spans 13 amino acids. CDR1 SGDLS and CDR2 YYNGEE come from the germline V gene. DNA of the CDR3: TGTGCCAGCAGCCCCCGGAGGGCTGGCGAGCAGTACTTC. It is translated as CASSPRRAGEQYF.

In this sample, this clone turned up once. The chain has TRBV27 and TRBJ2-1; possible D gene TRBD2, 6 bases. The V end was cut by 5 bases, the J end by 4 bases, with 12 bases between. The CDR3 covers 14 residues. Germline V gene data show CDR1 as MNHEY and CDR2 as SMNVEV (reference sequence). Here the CDR3 DNA reads TGTGCCAGCAGTCCGGGACTGGAGTACAATGAGCAGTTCTTC. It specifies CASSPGLEYNEQFF.

The chain employs TRBV7-9 and TRBJ2-2, with 12 bases that match TRBD2. Germline trimming cut 1 base from V and 1 base from J; bases unmatched to any gene: 7. CDR3 length equals 19 residues. Germline V lookup: CDR1 SEHNR, CDR2 FQNEAQ (reference sequence). The CDR3 here is CASSLGGLAGIMNTGELFF. The DNA of the CDR3 is TGTGCCAGCAGCTTAGGAGGACTAGCGGGGATCATGAACACCGGGGAGCTGTTTTTT.

The chain is built from TRBV18 and TRBJ1-4, with 7 bases matching TRBD1. Germline values: CDR1 KGHSH, CDR2 LQKENI. The trim removed 4 bases at V and 8 bases at J, leaving 10 bases unmatched. CDR3 length equals 15 residues. CDR3: CASSLSTGLEEKLFF. The CDR3 nucleotides read TGTGCCAGCTCACTATCGACAGGGTTGGAGGAAAAACTGTTTTTT.

Regarding this clone: One end of the junction is discordant with germline, which a read error may explain. The chain couples TRBV9 to TRBJ1-3; 7 positions agree with TRBD1. The CDR3 runs 15 residues. Germline-derived CDR1 and CDR2 are SGDLS and YYNGEE. The CDR3: CANSVDWDSGNTIYF. In DNA form, the CDR3 reads TGTGCCAACAGCGTAGATTGGGACAGTGGAAACACCATATATTTT. Full variable domain (rest looked up from reference TRBV9 and TRBJ1-3): DSGVTQTPKHLITATGQRVTLRCSPRSGDLSVYWYQQSLDQGLQFLIQYYNGEERAKGNILERFSAQQFPDLHSELNLSSLELGDSALYFCANSVDWDSGNTIYFGEGSWLTVV.

This clone is large (0.1 to 1%) by share. Different DNA sequences within this sample yield the same CDR3. This chain joins TRBV9 and TRBJ2-1; TRBD2 agrees at 11 bases. The CDR3 runs to 16 residues. Looked up from germline, CDR1 is SGDLS and CDR2 is YYNGEE. The junction had 1 base not matched to a gene; V was cut back by 0 bases and J by 2 bases. In DNA, the CDR3 is TGTGCCAGCAGCGTAGTACTAGCGGGGGCCTACAATGAGCAGTTCTTC. It yields the protein CASSVVLAGAYNEQFF. Full variable domain (rest looked up from reference TRBV9 and TRBJ2-1): DSGVTQTPKHLITATGQRVTLRCSPRSGDLSVYWYQQSLDQGLQFLIQYYNGEERAKGNILERFSAQQFPDLHSELNLSSLELGDSALYFCASSVVLAGAYNEQFFGPGTRLTVL.

This clone was counted once. The genes are TRBV2 and TRBJ1-6, with a tentative D call TRBD1 (6 bases). V was trimmed by 7 bases and J by 5 bases, leaving 15 bases between them. The V gene's germline CDR1 is SNHLY and CDR2 FYNNEI. CDR3 size: 15 residues. DNA for the CDR3: TGTGCCAGCACCGGACAGAGCCGCAATAATTCACCCCTCCACTTT. As protein: CASTGQSRNNSPLHF.

This clone has just a few counts. V and J are TRBV7-2 and TRBJ1-2, with 9 bases matching TRBD1. J gave up 2 bases and V 3 bases, and 4 bases lay outside the gene matches. CDR1 and CDR2 (germline): SGHTA, FQGNSA. This CDR3 comprises 15 residues. CDR3 region: CASSFDRGSNYGYTF. As DNA, the CDR3 is TGTGCCAGCAGCTTTGACAGGGGGTCCAACTATGGCTACACCTTC. Looking up the rest from reference TRBV7-2 and TRBJ1-2 gives the full variable domain: GAGVSQSPSNKVTEKGKDVELRCDPISGHTALYWYRQSLGQGLEFLIYFQGNSAPDKSGLPSDRFSAERTGGSVSTLTIQRTQQEDSAVYLCASSFDRGSNYGYTFGSGTRLTVV.

This clone came up a few times. V and J are TRBV4-1 and TRBJ1-5; D uncertain. This CDR3 is built from 15 residues. Germline V gives CDR1 MGHRA, CDR2 YSYEKL. The V end lost 1 base, the J end lost 1 base, and 8 bases lay between the germline ends. CDR3 loop: CASSQVSGSNQPQHF. For the CDR3, the DNA is TGCGCCAGCAGCCAAGTATCCGGGAGCAATCAGCCCCAGCATTTT.

The chain couples TRBV28 to TRBJ1-5; no clear D. Between the trimmed V and J ends, which lost 2 bases and 3 bases, there was a span of 14 bases. CDR3 size: 16 residues. Germline CDR1 is MDHEN and CDR2 is SYDVKM. DNA of the CDR3: TGTGCCAGCAGTTTACACAGACCGTGGGCCAATCAGCCCCAGCATTTT. Protein product: CASSLHRPWANQPQHF.

This clone has a handful of counts. The chain has TRBV19 and TRBJ2-1; 7 positions agree with TRBD2. V was pared by 7 bases and J by 4 bases, with 7 bases of the junction left unmatched. The CDR3 is made up of 14 amino acids. The germline CDR1 and CDR2 sequences are LNHDA and SQIVND (reference sequence). The CDR3 sequence is CASKGGTLYNEQFF. The CDR3 DNA reads as TGTGCCAGTAAGGGAGGGACCCTGTACAATGAGCAGTTCTTC. The full variable domain, with the rest looked up from reference TRBV19 and TRBJ2-1, is DGGITQSPKYLFRKEGQNVTLSCEQNLNHDAMYWYRQDPGQGLRLIYYSQIVNDFQKGDIAEGYSVSREKKESFPLTVTSAQKNPTAFYLCASKGGTLYNEQFFGPGTRLTVL.

The CDR3 sequence: CASSAQGGTDTQYF. CDR3 sequence (DNA): TGTGCCAGCAGTGCACAGGGGGGCACAGATACGCAGTATTTT. This rearrangement joins TRBV6-4 to TRBJ2-3, with TRBD1 matching over 8 bases. Germline V gene sequence: CDR1 MRHNA, CDR2 SNTAGT. The CDR3 runs 14 residues. V was clipped by 4 bases and J by 1 base; unmatched bases: 1.

With regard to this clone: This sample also contains other DNA sequences that code for the same CDR3. This rearrangement joins TRBV6-1 to TRBJ2-1, with 8 bases that match TRBD2. This CDR3 is built from 16 residues. CDR1 is MNHNS and CDR2 is SASEGT in the germline V gene. Trimming removed 3 bases from V and 4 bases from J; junction bases left unmatched: 8. CDR3 protein: CASSEFSGGGYNEQFF. The CDR3 DNA sequence: TGTGCCAGCAGTGAGTTCTCTGGCGGGGGGTACAATGAGCAGTTCTTC.

The chain links TRBV5-5 to TRBJ1-1, with D possibly TRBD1 on 5 matching bases. The CDR3 runs 17 residues. CDR1 is SGHKS, CDR2 YYEKEE, per germline (reference sequence). The V gene lost 4 bases and the J gene lost 3 bases, with 22 bases spanning the gap. CDR3 sequence (DNA): TGTGCCAGCAGCAACGCCGGTTGGACCGCCAGGGACACTGAAGCTTTCTTT. Its translation: CASSNAGWTARDTEAFF.

V is TRBV19 and J is TRBJ2-1, with a possible D match to TRBD1 (5 bases). Trimming left V 1 base short and J 8 bases short, with 15 bases between. The length of the CDR3 is 15 residues. Germline CDR1 and CDR2: LNHDA and SQIVND (reference sequence). The CDR3, as DNA: TGTGCCAGTAGTATAGTTCAGGGCCTTGCAGATGAGCAGTTCTTC. Encoded protein: CASSIVQGLADEQFF.

The V and J genes are TRBV10-3 and TRBJ2-3; 9 bases agree with TRBD2. Germline V gene sequence: CDR1 ENHRY, CDR2 SYGVKD. CDR3 length: 14 amino acids. The J segment lost 3 bases and the V segment lost 11 bases, leaving 9 bases of the junction unmatched. The CDR3 region is CAALAGETTDTQYF. Here the CDR3 DNA reads TGTGCCGCTTTAGCGGGGGAGACTACAGATACGCAGTATTTT.

The rearrangement uses TRBV5-4 and TRBJ2-2, with TRBD2 identical over 8 bases. The V and J ends lost 0 bases and 6 bases, in that order; junction bases with no gene match: 4. The CDR3 is made up of 15 amino acids. The germline gives CDR1 SGHNT, CDR2 YYREEE (reference sequence). In DNA, the CDR3 is TGTGCCAGCAGCTTGGGTGTCGGGGGGGCCGGGGAGCTGTTTTTT. Translated, it gives CASSLGVGGAGELFF.

The rearrangement uses TRBV5-4 and TRBJ1-1; the match to TRBD1 covers 7 bases. Germline-derived CDR1 and CDR2 are SGHNT and YYREEE (reference sequence). V lost 2 bases to trimming and J lost 6 bases; unmatched junction nucleotides: 1. This CDR3 comprises 12 residues. CDR3 amino acids: CASSFGTAEAFF. The CDR3 region has the DNA TGTGCCAGCAGCTTCGGGACAGCTGAAGCTTTCTTT. The entire variable domain, with the rest obtained from reference TRBV5-4 and TRBJ1-1, is as follows: ETGVTQSPTHLIKTRGQQVTLRCSSQSGHNTVSWYQQALGQGPQFIFQYYREEENGRGNFPPRFSGLQFPNYSSELNVNALELDDSALYLCASSFGTAEAFFGQGTRLTVV.

The chain joins TRBV27 to TRBJ2-2; 7 nucleotides line up with TRBD1. Germline CDR1 and CDR2: MNHEY and SMNVEV (reference sequence). The CDR3 sequence is 15 residues long. J was trimmed by 7 bases and V by 4 bases; bases with no gene match: 9. CDR3 coding DNA: TGTGCCAGCAGTTACGCCAACTACAGGGGCGGGGAGCTGTTTTTT. Translated, it gives CASSYANYRGGELFF.